This TCR beta chain comes out of a study of T cells in Graves' hyperthyroidism and ophthalmopathy. V lost 1 base to trimming and J lost 7 bases; unmatched junction nucleotides: 6. This CDR3 has 15 amino acids. Patients were aged 18 to 65, had disease duration under 2 months, and had newly diagnosed hyperthyroidism. The study, taken as a whole, reports: Researchers found most expanded thyroid clonotypes above 0.001 in blood as well. Before onset, by a median of about seven months, the model predicted ophthalmopathy.

This clonotype came up many times. The target antigen is unknown. RNA transcripts provided the source from which TCR beta CDR3 regions were amplified. Using the HTBI primer set, a first-round RT-PCR was run on the TCR CDR3. TCRdb passed the multiplex PCR reads through MiXCR, listing each CDR3 protein once. The sample records over 200,000 distinct CDR3 sequences, 17% being singletons. Sequencing was done on a sample of blood. The TCR originated in a man aged 45 to 65 with Graves' hyperthyroidism. The V call is TRBV12-3 or TRBV12-4, the J call TRBJ1-5; 8 positions agree with TRBD1. The CDR3 DNA reads as TGTGCCAGCAGTTTAGTCGGACAGGGTGAACAGCCCCAGCATTTT. Amino acids: CASSLVGQGEQPQHF.